This TCR beta chain was identified during a study of T cells after posttransplantation cyclophosphamide. The study's findings and limits: Later blood repertoires were often dominated by clones from the donor CD8+ memory compartment. Blood and skin or GI T cell repertoires showed limited TRB overlap.

CDR3 length equals 17 residues. Per germline, CDR1 MGHRA and CDR2 YSYEKL. Produced via immunoSEQ multiplex PCR; TCRdb's table is partial and in-frame only. The sample holds around 10,000 clones, and no clone turns up only once. This clone was picked up many times. Its specificity is not known. At one of its ends the junction is not consistent with the germline gene, which may arise from a read error. This CDR3 is also generated by other DNA sequences in the sample. Busulfan-fludarabine conditioning, marrow transplant, and cyclophosphamide on days +3 and +4 were administered. This material consisted of PBMCs, taken after allogeneic stem cell transplant with posttransplant cyclophosphamide. V gene TRBV4-1 combines with J gene TRBJ2-1, with 14 bases matching TRBD2. The TCR was taken from a female patient in her thirties or forties who received an allogeneic stem cell transplant from a related donor, was CMV-positive, and had no GVHD. T cells may partly derive from the graft donor. CDR3 DNA: TGCGCCAGCAGCCAGTACCCCGGGACTAGCGGGAGTAATGAGCAATTCTTC. Translated, it gives CASSQYPGTSGSNEQFF.